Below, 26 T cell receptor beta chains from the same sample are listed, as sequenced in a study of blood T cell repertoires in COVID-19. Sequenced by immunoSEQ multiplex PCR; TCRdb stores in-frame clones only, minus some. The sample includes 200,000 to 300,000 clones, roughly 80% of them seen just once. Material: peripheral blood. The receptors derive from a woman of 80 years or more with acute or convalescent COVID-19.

The CDR3, as DNA: TGTGCCACCAGCTTCCTACTAACGGGACTAGCGGGGGGACGGACAGATACGCAGTATTTT. This translates into CATSFLLTGLAGGRTDTQYF. The chain combines TRBV15 with TRBJ2-3, with 15 bases that match TRBD2. The V segment lost 5 bases and the J segment 3 bases; nucleotides outside the gene matches: 15. The CDR3 runs to 20 residues. Looked up from germline, CDR1 is LNHNV and CDR2 is YYDKDF (reference sequence).

The CDR3 nucleotides are TGCGCCAGCAGCTTGGGGGACAGTAATTCACCCCTCCACTTT. It encodes CASSLGDSNSPLHF. The chain joins TRBV5-1 to TRBJ1-6, with 7 bases aligning to TRBD1. V trimming: 0 bases; J trimming: 6 bases; junction bases outside the gene matches: 0. The CDR3 consists of 14 residues. Per the germline V gene, CDR1 is SGHRS and CDR2 is YFSETQ.

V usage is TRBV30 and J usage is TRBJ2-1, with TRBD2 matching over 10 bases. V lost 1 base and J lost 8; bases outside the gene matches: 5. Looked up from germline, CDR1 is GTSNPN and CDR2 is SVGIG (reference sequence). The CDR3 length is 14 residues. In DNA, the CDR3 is TGTGCCTGGAGTGCCCTCGGGACTAGCGATGAGCAGTTCTTC. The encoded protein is CAWSALGTSDEQFF.

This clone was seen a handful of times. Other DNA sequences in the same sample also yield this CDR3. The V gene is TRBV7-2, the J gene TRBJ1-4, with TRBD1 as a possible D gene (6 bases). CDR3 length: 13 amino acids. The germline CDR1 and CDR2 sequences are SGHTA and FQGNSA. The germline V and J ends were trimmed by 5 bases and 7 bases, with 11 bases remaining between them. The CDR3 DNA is TGTGCCAGCAGCCTGGGGGCCCCTGAAAAACTGTTTTTT. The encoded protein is CASSLGAPEKLFF.

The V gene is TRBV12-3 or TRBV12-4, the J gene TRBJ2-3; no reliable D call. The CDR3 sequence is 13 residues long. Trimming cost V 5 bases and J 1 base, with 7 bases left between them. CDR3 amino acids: CASSIVGTDTQYF. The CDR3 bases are TGTGCCAGCAGTATCGTAGGCACAGATACGCAGTATTTT.

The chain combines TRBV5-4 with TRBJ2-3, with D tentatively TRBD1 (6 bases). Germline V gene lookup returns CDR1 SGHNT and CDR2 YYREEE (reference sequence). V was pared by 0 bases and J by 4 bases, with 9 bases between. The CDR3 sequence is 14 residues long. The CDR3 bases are TGTGCCAGCAGCTTGGAGGCAGGGGCAGATACGCAGTATTTT. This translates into CASSLEAGADTQYF. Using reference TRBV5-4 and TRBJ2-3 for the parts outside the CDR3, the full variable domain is ETGVTQSPTHLIKTRGQQVTLRCSSQSGHNTVSWYQQALGQGPQFIFQYYREEENGRGNFPPRFSGLQFPNYSSELNVNALELDDSALYLCASSLEAGADTQYFGPGTRLTVL.

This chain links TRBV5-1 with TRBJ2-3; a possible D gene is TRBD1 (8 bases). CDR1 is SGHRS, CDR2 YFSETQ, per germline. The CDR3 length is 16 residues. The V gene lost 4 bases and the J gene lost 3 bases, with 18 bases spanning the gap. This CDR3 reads CASSPAGGGSTDTQYF. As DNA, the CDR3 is TGCGCCAGCAGCCCCGCAGGGGGCGGGAGTACAGATACGCAGTATTTT.

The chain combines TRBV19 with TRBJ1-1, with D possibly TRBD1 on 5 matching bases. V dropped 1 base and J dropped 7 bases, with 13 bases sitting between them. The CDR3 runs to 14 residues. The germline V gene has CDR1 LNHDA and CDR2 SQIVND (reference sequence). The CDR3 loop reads CASSIVAGDVEAFF. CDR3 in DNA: TGTGCCAGTAGTATAGTGGCGGGGGACGTTGAAGCTTTCTTT.

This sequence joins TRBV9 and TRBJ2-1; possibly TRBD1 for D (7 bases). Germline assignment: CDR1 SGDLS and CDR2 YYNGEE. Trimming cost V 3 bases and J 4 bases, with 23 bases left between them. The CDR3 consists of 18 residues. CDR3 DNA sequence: TGTGCCAGCAGCGCGGGCCCCAGGGGGGCAGGAAGGTACAATGAGCAGTTCTTC. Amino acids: CASSAGPRGAGRYNEQFF.

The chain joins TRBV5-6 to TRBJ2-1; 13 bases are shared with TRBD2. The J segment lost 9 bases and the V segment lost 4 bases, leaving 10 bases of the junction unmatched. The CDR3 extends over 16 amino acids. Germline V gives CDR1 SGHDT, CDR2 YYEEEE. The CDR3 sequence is CASSPPTSGGALEQFF. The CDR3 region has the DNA TGTGCCAGCAGCCCACCCACTAGCGGGGGGGCCCTTGAGCAGTTCTTC.

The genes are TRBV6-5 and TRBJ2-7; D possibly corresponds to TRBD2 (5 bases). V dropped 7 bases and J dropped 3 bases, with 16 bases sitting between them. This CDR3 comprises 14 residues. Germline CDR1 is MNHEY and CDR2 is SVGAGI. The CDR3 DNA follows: TGTGCCAGCACCCCTTTAGAGGGCCTCTACGAGCAGTACTTC. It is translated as CASTPLEGLYEQYF.

CDR3 loop: CASSPSGSPPFTDTQYF. CDR3 nucleotides: TGTGCCAGTAGTCCCTCGGGGTCTCCCCCCTTCACAGATACGCAGTATTTT. The chain carries TRBV19 and TRBJ2-3; the D gene is possibly TRBD2 (5 bases). Germline values: CDR1 LNHDA, CDR2 SQIVND (reference sequence). The length of the CDR3 is 17 residues. Between the trimmed V and J ends, which lost 5 bases and 2 bases, there was a span of 20 bases.

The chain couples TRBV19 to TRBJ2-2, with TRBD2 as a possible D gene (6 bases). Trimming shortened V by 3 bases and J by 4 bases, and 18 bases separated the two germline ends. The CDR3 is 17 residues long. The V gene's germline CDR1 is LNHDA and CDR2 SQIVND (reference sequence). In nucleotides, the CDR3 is TGTGCCAGTAGTATCCCCCGGGACTGGGCCGCCACCGGGGAGCTGTTTTTT. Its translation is CASSIPRDWAATGELFF. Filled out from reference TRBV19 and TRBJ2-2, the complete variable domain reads DGGITQSPKYLFRKEGQNVTLSCEQNLNHDAMYWYRQDPGQGLRLIYYSQIVNDFQKGDIAEGYSVSREKKESFPLTVTSAQKNPTAFYLCASSIPRDWAATGELFFGEGSRLTVL.

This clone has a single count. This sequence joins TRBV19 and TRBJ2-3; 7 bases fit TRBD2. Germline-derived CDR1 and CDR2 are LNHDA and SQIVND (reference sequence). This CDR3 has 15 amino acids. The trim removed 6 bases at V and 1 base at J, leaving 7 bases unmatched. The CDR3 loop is CASRHPGGGTDTQYF. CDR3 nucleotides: TGTGCCAGTAGACATCCGGGAGGAGGCACAGATACGCAGTATTTT.

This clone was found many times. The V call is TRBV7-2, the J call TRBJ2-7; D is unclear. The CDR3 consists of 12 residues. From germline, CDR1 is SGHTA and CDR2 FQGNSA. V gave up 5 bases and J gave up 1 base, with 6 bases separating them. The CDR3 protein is CASSRRSYEQYF. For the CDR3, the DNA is TGTGCCAGCAGCCGCAGGTCCTACGAGCAGTACTTC.

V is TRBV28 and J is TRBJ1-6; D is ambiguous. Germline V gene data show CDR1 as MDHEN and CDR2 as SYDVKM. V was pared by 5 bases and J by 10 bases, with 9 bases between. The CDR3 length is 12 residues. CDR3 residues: CASSQTASPLHF. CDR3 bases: TGTGCCAGCAGTCAAACAGCCTCACCCCTCCACTTT.

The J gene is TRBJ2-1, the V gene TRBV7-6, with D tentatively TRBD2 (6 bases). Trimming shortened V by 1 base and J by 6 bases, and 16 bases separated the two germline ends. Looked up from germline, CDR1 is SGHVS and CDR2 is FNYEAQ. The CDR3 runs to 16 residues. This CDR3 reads CASSLGGWDWRNEQFF. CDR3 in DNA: TGTGCCAGCAGCTTAGGTGGGTGGGACTGGCGCAATGAGCAGTTCTTC.

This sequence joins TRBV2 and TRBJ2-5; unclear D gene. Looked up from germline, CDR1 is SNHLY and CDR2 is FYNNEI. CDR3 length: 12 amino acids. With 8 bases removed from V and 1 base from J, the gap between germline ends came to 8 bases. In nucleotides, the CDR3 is TGTGCCAGCTATCTACGCCAAGAGACCCAGTACTTC. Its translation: CASYLRQETQYF.

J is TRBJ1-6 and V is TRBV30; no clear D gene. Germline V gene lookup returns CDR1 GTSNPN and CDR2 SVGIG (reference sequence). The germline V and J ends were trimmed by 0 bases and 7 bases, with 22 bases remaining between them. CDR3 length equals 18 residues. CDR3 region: CAWSVRFGLATRNSPLHF. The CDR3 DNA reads TGTGCCTGGAGTGTACGATTCGGCCTAGCCACACGGAATTCACCCCTCCACTTT.

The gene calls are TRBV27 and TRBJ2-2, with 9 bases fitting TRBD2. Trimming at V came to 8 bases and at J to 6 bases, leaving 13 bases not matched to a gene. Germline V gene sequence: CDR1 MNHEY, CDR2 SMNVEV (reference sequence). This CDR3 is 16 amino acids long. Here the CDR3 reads CASCELGREGAGELFF. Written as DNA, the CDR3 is TGTGCCAGCTGTGAGCTTGGGCGGGAGGGCGCCGGGGAGCTGTTTTTT.

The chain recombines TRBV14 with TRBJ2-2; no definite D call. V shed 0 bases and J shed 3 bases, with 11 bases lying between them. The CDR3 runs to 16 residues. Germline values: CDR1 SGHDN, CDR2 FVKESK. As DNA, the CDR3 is TGTGCCAGCAGCCAAGATAACTTTGCTTACACCGGGGAGCTGTTTTTT. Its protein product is CASSQDNFAYTGELFF.

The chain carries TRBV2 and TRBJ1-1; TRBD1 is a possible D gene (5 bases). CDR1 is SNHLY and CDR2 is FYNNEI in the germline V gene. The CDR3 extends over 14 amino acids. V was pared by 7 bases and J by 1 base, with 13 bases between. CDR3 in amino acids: CASMGVRANTEAFF. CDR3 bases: TGTGCCAGCATGGGTGTCAGGGCGAACACTGAAGCTTTCTTT.

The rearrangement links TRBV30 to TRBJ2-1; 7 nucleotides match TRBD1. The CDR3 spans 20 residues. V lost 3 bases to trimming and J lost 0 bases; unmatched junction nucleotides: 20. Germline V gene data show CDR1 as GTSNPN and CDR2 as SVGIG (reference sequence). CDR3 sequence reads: CAWRLFTGDLGGSSYNEQFF. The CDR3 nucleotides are TGTGCCTGGAGATTATTTACAGGGGACCTGGGCGGAAGCTCCTACAATGAGCAGTTCTTC. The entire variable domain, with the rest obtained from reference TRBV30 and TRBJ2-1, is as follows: SQTIHQWPATLVQPVGSPLSLECTVEGTSNPNLYWYRQAAGRGLQLLFYSVGIGQISSEVPQNLSASRPQDRQFILSSKKLLLSDSGFYLCAWRLFTGDLGGSSYNEQFFGPGTRLTVL.

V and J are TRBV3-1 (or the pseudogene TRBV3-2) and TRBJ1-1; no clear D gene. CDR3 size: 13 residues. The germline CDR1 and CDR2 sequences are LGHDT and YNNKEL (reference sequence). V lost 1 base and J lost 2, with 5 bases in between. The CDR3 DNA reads TGTGCCAGCAGCCAAGTGTCTAACACTGAAGCTTTCTTT. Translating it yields CASSQVSNTEAFF.

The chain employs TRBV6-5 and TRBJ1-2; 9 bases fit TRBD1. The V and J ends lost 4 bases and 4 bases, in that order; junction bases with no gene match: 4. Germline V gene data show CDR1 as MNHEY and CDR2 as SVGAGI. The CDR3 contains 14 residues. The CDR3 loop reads CASSSQTGGYGYTF. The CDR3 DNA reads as TGTGCCAGCAGTTCTCAGACAGGGGGCTATGGCTACACCTTC.

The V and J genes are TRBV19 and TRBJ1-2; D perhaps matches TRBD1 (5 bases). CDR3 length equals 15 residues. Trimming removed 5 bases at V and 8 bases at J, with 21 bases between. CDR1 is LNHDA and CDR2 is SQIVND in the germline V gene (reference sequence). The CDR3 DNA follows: TGTGCCAGTAGTCCCCAAGGGAAGGGGAACTTCGGCTACACCTTC. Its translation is CASSPQGKGNFGYTF.